This T cell receptor (beta chain) came from a study of breast tumors, draining lymph nodes, adjacent tissues. The CDR3 contains 16 residues. V was trimmed by 3 bases and J by 0 bases, leaving 12 bases between them. Each CDR3 protein is one row after TCRdb ran MiXCR on the multiplex PCR reads. Of 66,000 or so distinct CDR3 sequences detected, about 40% appear once; the ten largest clones hold 8% to 9.5%. This clonotype was counted between two and nine times. The antigen remains unidentified. This may be a read error: a much more frequent sequence differs by one nucleotide. General observations from the study: That most tumor T cells come from lymph nodes remained unproven.

The chain employs TRBV12-3 or TRBV12-4 and TRBJ2-1, with D perhaps matching TRBD2 (6 bases). The receptor was derived from a female donor with breast cancer. Some clones in this sample may be carry-over from other donors' samples. The sample comprised breast tumor tissue. DNA of the CDR3: TGTGCCAGCAGTTTCGAGGACGGGAGCTCCTACAATGAGCAGTTCTTC. This encodes CASSFEDGSSYNEQFF.